This T cell receptor beta chain was profiled in a study of T-cell memory formation after mild COVID-19. Study background: The study found TCR clusters largely donor specific.

This CDR3 contains 14 residues. Trimming pared 3 bases from V and 5 bases from J, leaving 11 bases between. Germline CDR1 is LGHNA and CDR2 is YNFKEQ. TCRdb analysed the 5' RACE reads with MiXCR anew, one entry per CDR3 protein. Of about 470,000 distinct CDR3 sequences in the sample, about 20% were seen once. The chain employs TRBV4-2 and TRBJ2-1, with TRBD1 as a possible D gene (6 bases). The sequencing input was PBMCs or a T cell subset sorted from them (not recorded which). The TCR sequence derives from an adult woman who had mild COVID-19 (a few samples of this study predate the infection). Cell type and time point are not known. In DNA form, the CDR3 reads TGTGCCAGCAGCCAGGACAGAGCAAACAATGAGCAGTTCTTC. This encodes CASSQDRANNEQFF.